The 15 T cell receptor beta chains in this list originate from one sample, sequenced in a study of T cell changes during pregnancy in multiple sclerosis (dated by TCRdb to between 2018 and 2021). The protocol used for the library was the immunoSEQ multiplex PCR assay. Imported from immuneACCESS, the table was reduced by TCRdb to in-frame sequences with V and J called. These copies leave out some clones; in studies compared against another copy, an unresolved V gene accounts for under half, and the cause of the remainder is not known. The sample has 70,000 to 90,000 clones on record, just under 95% of them singletons. Clones ranked in the top ten supply 0.75% of the sample. The sequencing used peripheral blood, collected in the second trimester of pregnancy. Receptors originate from a female donor in good health, enrolled as a control in a pregnancy study.

CDR3 DNA sequence: TGTGCCAGCAGTTTAGCAGGGGGCGAGCTCACTGAAGCTTTCTTT. Amino acids: CASSLAGGELTEAFF. The chain couples TRBV27 to TRBJ1-1, with TRBD1 identical over 8 bases. The CDR3 totals 15 residues. Trimming removed 2 bases from V and 4 bases from J; junction bases left unmatched: 6. The germline CDR1 and CDR2 sequences are MNHEY and SMNVEV (reference sequence).

V gene TRBV25-1 combines with J gene TRBJ2-7; D gene uncertain. V gave up 6 bases and J gave up 2 bases, with 11 bases separating them. Germline V gene lookup returns CDR1 MGHDK and CDR2 SYGVNS. The CDR3 length is 13 residues. CDR3 coding DNA: TGTGCCAGCAGCCCTTCTACGGCCTACGAGCAGTACTTC. Encoded protein: CASSPSTAYEQYF.

The gene calls are TRBV5-1 and TRBJ2-1; 12 nucleotides line up with TRBD1. In germline, CDR1 is SGHRS, CDR2 YFSETQ. This CDR3 comprises 15 residues. Trimming took 5 bases from V and 10 from J; bases not matched to a gene: 10. CDR3 sequence: CASRGTGGDGGEQFF. In DNA form, the CDR3 reads TGCGCCAGCAGGGGGACAGGGGGCGACGGGGGCGAGCAGTTCTTC.

The V gene is TRBV5-5, the J gene TRBJ2-6, with D possibly matching TRBD2 (5 bases). The V gene's germline CDR1 is SGHKS and CDR2 YYEKEE (reference sequence). The CDR3 is 15 amino acids. V gave up 0 bases and J gave up 4 bases, with 8 bases separating them. The CDR3 protein is CASSLGGLGANVLTF. The CDR3 DNA reads TGTGCCAGCAGCTTGGGCGGGTTAGGGGCCAACGTCCTGACTTTC.

The chain has TRBV29-1 and TRBJ1-4; 8 bases fit TRBD1. Germline CDR1 SQVTM, CDR2 ANQGSEA. The CDR3 totals 13 residues. After removal of 7 bases from V and 5 bases from J, the junction contained 6 bases not matched to a gene. The CDR3 nucleotides are TGCAGCGCCTCTAGACAGGGGAATGAAAAACTGTTTTTT. It codes for CSASRQGNEKLFF. The full variable domain, completed using reference TRBV29-1 and TRBJ1-4, is SAVISQKPSRDICQRGTSLTIQCQVDSQVTMMFWYRQQPGQSLTLIATANQGSEATYESGFVIDKFPISRPNLTFSTLTVSNMSPEDSSIYLCSASRQGNEKLFFGSGTQLSVL.

This chain connects TRBV7-9 to TRBJ1-1; D may be TRBD1 (5 bases). The germline V gene has CDR1 SEHNR and CDR2 FQNEAQ (reference sequence). Trimming cost V 1 base and J 6 bases, with 24 bases left between them. The CDR3 loop spans 18 amino acids. The CDR3 region is CASSLGEGSLGDRAEAFF. Written as DNA, the CDR3 is TGTGCCAGCAGCTTAGGGGAGGGGTCTTTGGGGGATCGGGCTGAAGCTTTCTTT.

The chain uses TRBV19 and TRBJ2-1, with D perhaps matching TRBD2 (6 bases). The V gene's germline CDR1 is LNHDA and CDR2 SQIVND (reference sequence). The CDR3 spans 16 residues. V lost 6 bases to trimming and J lost 5 bases, with 20 bases between them. DNA for the CDR3: TGTGCCAGTAGAAATTGGGCGGGGCCAGCCGACAATGAGCAGTTCTTC. Translation: CASRNWAGPADNEQFF.

This chain connects TRBV30 to TRBJ2-1; D unclear. V lost 1 base and J lost 6, with 7 bases in between. From germline, CDR1 is GTSNPN and CDR2 SVGIG (reference sequence). CDR3 length: 12 amino acids. This CDR3 reads CAWSDSPNEQFF. In DNA form, the CDR3 reads TGTGCCTGGAGTGACAGTCCCAATGAGCAGTTCTTC. The full variable domain, in which reference TRBV30 and TRBJ2-1 provide the parts outside the CDR3, is SQTIHQWPATLVQPVGSPLSLECTVEGTSNPNLYWYRQAAGRGLQLLFYSVGIGQISSEVPQNLSASRPQDRQFILSSKKLLLSDSGFYLCAWSDSPNEQFFGPGTRLTVL.

This chain connects TRBV5-4 to TRBJ2-7; 9 bases fit TRBD1. The V and J ends lost 5 bases and 3 bases, in that order; junction bases with no gene match: 6. The V gene's germline CDR1 is SGHNT and CDR2 YYREEE (reference sequence). CDR3 length: 14 residues. This CDR3 is CASRDTGGVYEQYF. CDR3 nucleotides: TGTGCCAGCAGAGATACAGGGGGCGTCTACGAGCAGTACTTC.

The chain is built from TRBV19 and TRBJ1-5; 11 bases are shared with TRBD1. This CDR3 is 16 amino acids long. Trimming at V came to 8 bases and at J to 2 bases, leaving 8 bases not matched to a gene. CDR1 LNHDA and CDR2 SQIVND come from the germline V gene (reference sequence). The CDR3 region is CASDGQGAGGNQPQHF. CDR3 sequence (DNA): TGTGCCAGTGACGGACAGGGGGCGGGGGGCAATCAGCCCCAGCATTTT.

This sequence joins TRBV7-9 and TRBJ2-7; D might be TRBD2 (6 bases). Germline loops: CDR1 SEHNR, CDR2 FQNEAQ (reference sequence). The V end was cut by 4 bases, the J end by 2 bases, with 15 bases between. CDR3 length equals 15 residues. CDR3 in DNA: TGTGCCAGCAGCTCAAACCGGGGGAGCCCCTACGAGCAGTACTTC. The encoded protein is CASSSNRGSPYEQYF.

The chain links TRBV30 to TRBJ2-2; weak D call: TRBD2 (5 bases). V lost 4 bases and J 2 bases, leaving 11 bases between the germline ends. This CDR3 comprises 14 residues. Germline CDR1 GTSNPN, CDR2 SVGIG (reference sequence). The CDR3 region has the DNA TGTGCCTGGACCAGTACTAGAAACACCGGGGAGCTGTTTTTT. It specifies CAWTSTRNTGELFF.

The chain links TRBV21-1 to TRBJ2-7; the DNA was not used to check the table's D call, TRBD1. TRBV21-1 has pseudogene status. CDR3 length equals 12 residues. The CDR3 DNA is TGTGCCAGCAGCAAAGACAAACAGGGGACCAACTTC. Translating gives CASSKDKQGTNF.

In this sample, this clone turned up once. The V and J genes are TRBV2 and TRBJ2-7; D uncertain. The V end lost 5 bases, the J end lost 4 bases, and 3 bases lay between the germline ends. This CDR3 has 10 residues. Germline-derived CDR1 and CDR2 are SNHLY and FYNNEI. The CDR3 region is CASSSYEQYF. Here the CDR3 DNA reads TGTGCCAGCAGTTCTTACGAGCAGTACTTC.

V gene TRBV19 combines with J gene TRBJ2-7; TRBD1 aligns across 9 bases. Germline CDR1 reads LNHDA; CDR2 reads SQIVND (reference sequence). This CDR3 has 14 amino acids. The junction had 4 bases not matched to a gene; V was cut back by 4 bases and J by 3 bases. DNA for the CDR3: TGTGCCAGTAGTACGGGACAGGGACTCTACGAGCAGTACTTC. The encoded protein is CASSTGQGLYEQYF.